The rows below give T cell receptor beta chains drawn from one sample of a study of T cell clonotyping in hematopoietic cell transplantation. Sequencing used immunoSEQ multiplex PCR; TCRdb keeps in-frame clones, though not all of them. The sample contains some 30,000 clones, roughly 71% of which appear only once. Material: peripheral blood mononuclear cells, obtained before stem cell transplant. The receptors come from a man in his forties or fifties with myelodysplastic syndrome. Some clones in this sample may be carry-over from other donors' samples. Both conserved end residues are part of each CDR3. The order of the fields is V gene, J gene, CDR3 protein.

TRBV30	TRBJ1-2	CAWSVATLSYGYTF
TRBV6-5	TRBJ2-7	CASSYSTSGPYEQYF
TRBV19	TRBJ1-2	CASTLEQGSLIYGYTF
TRBV6-5	TRBJ2-1	CASSYFRGSHNEQFF
TRBV2	TRBJ2-2	CASGDVSNTGELFF
TRBV28	TRBJ2-7	CASSSGTGTIYEQYF
TRBV7-9	TRBJ2-2	CASSFVGNGELFF
TRBV2	TRBJ2-4	CASSPRQGRVDIQYF
TRBV27	TRBJ2-2	CASSPSSPGRGTGELFF
TRBV6-5	TRBJ1-4	CASSSKPNTPLRVLFF
TRBV9	TRBJ1-5	CASSSGLSSNQPQHF
TRBV10-3	TRBJ2-5	CAISVKGRQETQYF
TRBV7-9	TRBJ2-1	CASSHYGQGYNEQFF
TRBV5-1	TRBJ2-5	CASSLAQAGQETQYF
TRBV30	TRBJ1-2	CAWRVFRDRDYGYTF
TRBV28	TRBJ1-1	CASSLIGGNTEAFF
TRBV30	TRBJ1-5	CAWSSGEYQPQHF
TRBV2	TRBJ2-7	CASSRPSYEQYF
TRBV20-1	TRBJ2-5	CSAGEQETQYF
TRBV30	TRBJ1-2	CAWRDRTKASHYGYTF
TRBV28	TRBJ1-1	CASSLRDTEAFF
TRBV2	TRBJ1-5	CASSAGGMGQPQHF
TRBV4-1	TRBJ2-3	CASSLVGGGTDTQYF
TRBV10-3	TRBJ2-3	CAISVGSTTTDTQYF
TRBV9	TRBJ2-7	CASSVALDGKPSYKQYF